The next 11 T cell receptor beta chains were all read from a single sample in a study of T cell responses to AZD1222 COVID-19 vaccine. Sequencing was performed with immunoSEQ multiplex PCR; in TCRdb, only in-frame clones are kept and a portion is missing. Seen here are 120,000 to 150,000 clones, about 87% observed once, and the top ten hold over 13%. Sequencing used peripheral blood, obtained on day 0 of AZD1222 vaccination. All receptors come from an adult in good health.

V gene TRBV6-5 combines with J gene TRBJ1-5; possible D gene TRBD1, 5 bases. V was trimmed by 2 bases and J by 3 bases, leaving 11 bases between them. Germline CDR1 and CDR2: MNHEY and SVGAGI. The CDR3 is 15 amino acids. The CDR3 region has the DNA TGTGCCAGCAGTTACGGTGCAGGGAACAATCAGCCCCAGCATTTT. It translates to CASSYGAGNNQPQHF.

The chain joins TRBV9 to TRBJ1-1; 8 bases fit TRBD1. CDR1 is SGDLS and CDR2 is YYNGEE in the germline V gene. Trimming cost V 4 bases and J 0 bases; bases outside gene matches: 8. This CDR3 comprises 16 residues. CDR3 loop: CASSPRTGLMNTEAFF. CDR3 DNA: TGTGCCAGCAGCCCTCGGACAGGGCTTATGAACACTGAAGCTTTCTTT.

This sequence joins TRBV2 and TRBJ2-7; no clear D gene. This CDR3 has 14 amino acids. V was pared by 1 base and J by 2 bases, with 9 bases between. Germline-derived CDR1 and CDR2 are SNHLY and FYNNEI. The CDR3 is CASSEGWLPYEQYF. In nucleotides, the CDR3 is TGTGCCAGCAGTGAAGGCTGGCTACCCTACGAGCAGTACTTC.

V usage is TRBV30 and J usage is TRBJ1-2, with D hard to call. From germline, CDR1 is GTSNPN and CDR2 SVGIG (reference sequence). The ends were cut back, 8 bases at V and 1 base at J, with 8 bases in the middle. The CDR3 runs to 11 residues. The CDR3 spells CARRINYGYTF. The CDR3 bases are TGTGCCCGACGGATTAACTATGGCTACACCTTC.

The V and J genes are TRBV29-1 and TRBJ1-1; tentatively, D is TRBD1 (5 bases). Per germline, CDR1 SQVTM and CDR2 ANQGSEA. Trimming pared 7 bases from V and 6 bases from J, leaving 12 bases between. The CDR3 consists of 11 residues. CDR3: CSARRAPEAFF. The CDR3 DNA follows: TGCAGCGCACGCAGGGCTCCTGAAGCTTTCTTT.

This rearrangement joins TRBV12-3 or TRBV12-4 to TRBJ1-1, with no clear D. Trimming took off 8 bases at V and 1 base at J, with 11 bases between the two ends. The CDR3 spans 13 residues. This CDR3 is CASARRTNTEAFF. In DNA form, the CDR3 reads TGTGCCAGCGCTCGACGGACGAACACTGAAGCTTTCTTT.

The sample holds one count of this clone. The V and J genes are TRBV11-2 and TRBJ2-1, with TRBD2 matching 10 bases. V lost 5 bases and J lost 8; bases outside the gene matches: 9. Germline V gene sequence: CDR1 SGHAT, CDR2 FQNNGV. The CDR3 extends over 15 amino acids. CDR3 residues: CASSTSGGALDEQFF. In DNA form, the CDR3 reads TGTGCCAGCAGCACGAGCGGGGGGGCTTTAGATGAGCAGTTCTTC.

The V call is TRBV21-1, the J call TRBJ1-1; the D call in the table, TRBD1, was not verified against the DNA. TRBV21-1 is designated a pseudogene. The CDR3 contains 13 residues. The CDR3 DNA reads as TGTGCCAGCAGCAGACACAGGAAGACTGAAGCTTTCTTT. Its protein product is CASSRHRKTEAFF.

The rearrangement joins TRBV12-3 or TRBV12-4 to TRBJ2-2, with D perhaps TRBD2 (6 bases). This CDR3 has 12 amino acids. Trimming pared 3 bases from V and 9 bases from J, leaving 8 bases between. The CDR3 DNA reads as TGTGCCAGCAGTTTCGCGGGGAGGGAGCTGTTTTTT. Its protein product is CASSFAGRELFF.

The chain joins TRBV6-2 or TRBV6-3 to TRBJ1-2, with D possibly matching TRBD1 (5 bases). The CDR3 extends over 13 amino acids. From germline, CDR1 is MNHEY and CDR2 SVGEGT. The V end lost 4 bases, the J end lost 6 bases, and 12 bases lay between the germline ends. CDR3 bases: TGTGCCAGCAGTTCCGAAGACAGAAATGGCTACACCTTC. Amino acids: CASSSEDRNGYTF.

This chain links TRBV19 with TRBJ2-1; 12 nucleotides agree with TRBD2. The J segment lost 1 base and the V segment lost 4 bases, leaving 2 bases of the junction unmatched. Germline-derived CDR1 and CDR2 are LNHDA and SQIVND (reference sequence). The CDR3 length is 16 residues. As DNA, the CDR3 is TGTGCCAGTAGTAGTGGACTAGCGGGGTCCTACAATGAGCAGTTCTTC. It yields the protein CASSSGLAGSYNEQFF.